A selection of T cell receptor beta chains follows, all from one sample in a study of blood T cell repertoires in COVID-19. The data were produced by immunoSEQ multiplex PCR, yet TCRdb's version contains in-frame clones alone and is incomplete. The data contain 200,000 to 300,000 clones, roughly 80% of them singletons. Sequences were obtained from peripheral blood. All receptors come from a woman aged 55-69 years with active or convalescent COVID-19. The CDR3 runs from the conserved cysteine through the conserved F or W. A D gene is named only where the DNA matches it firmly. Clone size, where shown, is once, few, many, or a class for clones that have expanded.

cdr3_aa cdr3_nt v_call clone_size j_call d_call
CASSPAGGRGSSGNTIYF TGTGCCAGCAGCCCAGCGGGGGGGAGGGGCTCGTCTGGAAACACCATATATTTT TRBV7-6 once TRBJ1-3 NA
CASSVGSELLLNEQFF TGTGCCAGCAGCGTAGGGTCCGAGCTCCTCCTGAATGAGCAGTTCTTC TRBV9 NA TRBJ2-1 NA
CASSPLTSGSSSTDTQYF TGTGCCAGTAGTCCCCTGACTAGCGGGAGCTCTAGCACAGATACGCAGTATTTT TRBV19 NA TRBJ2-3 TRBD2
CASSPLGGGYTF TGTGCCAGCAGTCCGCTGGGGGGGGGCTACACCTTC TRBV27 NA TRBJ1-2 NA
CASSFGTGVEGEKLFF TGTGCCAGCAGCTTCGGGACAGGGGTCGAGGGGGAAAAACTGTTTTTT TRBV5-6 NA TRBJ1-4 TRBD1
CASSQVQREKLFF TGTGCCAGCAGCCAAGTCCAGAGGGAAAAACTGTTTTTT TRBV3-1/TRBV3-2 NA TRBJ1-4 NA
CASRPWPSYNSPLHF TGTGCCAGCAGACCCTGGCCTAGCTATAATTCACCCCTCCACTTT TRBV27 NA TRBJ1-6 NA
CASSTLAGDGNTQYF TGTGCCAGCAGCACACTAGCGGGAGACGGAAATACGCAGTATTTT TRBV7-6 once TRBJ2-3 TRBD2
CASSSDRVAYTEAFF TGTGCCAGCTCATCCGACAGGGTAGCTTACACTGAAGCTTTCTTT TRBV18 NA TRBJ1-1 TRBD1
CASSQDHRGGSYGYTF TGCGCCAGCAGCCAAGACCACAGGGGCGGGTCCTATGGCTACACCTTC TRBV4-1 NA TRBJ1-2 TRBD1
CASSARAGGDETQYF TGTGCCAGCAGCGCTCGAGCGGGAGGGGATGAGACCCAGTACTTC TRBV28 NA TRBJ2-5 TRBD2
CASSPLDRGGSGNTIYF TGTGCCAGCTCACCACTAGACAGAGGGGGCTCTGGAAACACCATATATTTT TRBV18 NA TRBJ1-3 NA
CSARDAGGAETQYF TGCAGCGCTCGGGACGCCGGGGGTGCGGAGACCCAGTACTTC TRBV29-1 NA TRBJ2-5 NA
CASSLGRVSYNEQFF TGTGCCAGCAGCTTAGGCAGGGTCTCCTACAATGAGCAGTTCTTC TRBV7-2 once TRBJ2-1 NA
CASSELGHTTYEQYF TGTGCCAGCAGTGAGTTGGGACATACCACCTACGAGCAGTACTTC TRBV6-1 NA TRBJ2-7 NA
CASSARLAGGRTDTQYF TGCGCCAGCAGCGCTAGACTAGCGGGAGGGCGCACAGATACGCAGTATTTT TRBV5-1 NA TRBJ2-3 TRBD2
CASSPRTSGRYGDTQYF TGTGCCAGCTCACCCCGGACTAGCGGGAGGTATGGAGATACGCAGTATTTT TRBV18 NA TRBJ2-3 TRBD2
CASSLERDSNQPQHF TGTGCCAGCAGCTTAGAGAGGGATAGCAATCAGCCCCAGCATTTT TRBV7-2 NA TRBJ1-5 NA
CAISESWRQGPGGEQFF TGTGCCATCAGTGAGTCGTGGAGACAGGGGCCAGGAGGGGAGCAGTTCTTC TRBV10-3 NA TRBJ2-1 TRBD1
CASSSATGTSADEQFF TGTGCCAGCAGTTCGGCCACCGGGACTAGCGCCGATGAGCAGTTCTTC TRBV27 NA TRBJ2-1 TRBD2
CASSQQERDSPLHF TGTGCCAGCAGCCAACAGGAACGAGATTCACCCCTCCACTTT TRBV4-2 NA TRBJ1-6 NA
CASSSGDRGYF TGTGCCAGCAGCTCGGGGGACAGAGGGTACTTC TRBV7-9 NA TRBJ2-4 NA
CASSLALANADTQYF TGTGCCAGCAGCTTAGCGCTAGCGAACGCAGATACGCAGTATTTT TRBV7-9 NA TRBJ2-3 NA
CASSGRKVKLFF TGTGCCAGCAGCGGCCGAAAAGTAAAACTGTTTTTT TRBV11-2 NA TRBJ1-4 NA
CASSLRGTSGTGELFF TGTGCCAGCAGCTTAAGGGGGACTAGCGGGACCGGGGAGCTGTTTTTT TRBV11-3 once TRBJ2-2 TRBD2
CASSPGDPQTQYF TGTGCCAGCAGTCCAGGGGACCCCCAGACCCAGTACTTC TRBV25-1 NA TRBJ2-5 NA
CASSYSRNTEAFF TGTGCCAGCAGTTACTCCAGGAACACTGAAGCTTTCTTT TRBV6-5 NA TRBJ1-1 NA
CASSVTDSYNSPLHF TGTGCCAGCAGTGTAACAGACTCCTATAATTCACCCCTCCACTTT TRBV2 few TRBJ1-6 NA
CASRPGGRTRDTQYF TGTGCCAGTAGACCAGGGGGCCGGACCAGGGATACGCAGTATTTT TRBV19 few TRBJ2-3 TRBD1
CASSAATYEQYF TGTGCCAGTAGTGCCGCGACCTACGAGCAGTACTTC TRBV19 NA TRBJ2-7 NA
CASGRGTDTEAFF TGTGCCAGCGGGCGGGGGACGGACACTGAAGCTTTCTTT TRBV6-5 NA TRBJ1-1 NA
CASSRGGNQPQHF TGTGCCAGCAGCCGCGGGGGCAATCAGCCCCAGCATTTT TRBV11-3 NA TRBJ1-5 NA
CASSSEGQGEIYGYTF TGTGCCAGCAGCTCAGAGGGACAGGGGGAGATCTATGGCTACACCTTC TRBV11-2 NA TRBJ1-2 TRBD1
CASSHNRGGPSNEQFF TGTGCCAGCAGCCATAATCGGGGGGGCCCTTCGAATGAGCAGTTCTTC TRBV13 NA TRBJ2-1 TRBD2
CASSWGTGSNQPQHF TGCGCCAGCAGCTGGGGGACAGGGAGCAATCAGCCCCAGCATTTT TRBV5-1 few TRBJ1-5 TRBD1
CASGTANEKLFF TGTGCCAGTGGGACAGCTAATGAAAAACTGTTTTTT TRBV19 once TRBJ1-4 TRBD1
CASSLGNMNTEAFF TGTGCCAGCAGCTTAGGCAACATGAACACTGAAGCTTTCTTT TRBV7-2 NA TRBJ1-1 NA
CASSRALVNPEGGETQYF TGTGCCAGCTCCCGAGCCCTTGTTAACCCGGAGGGTGGCGAGACCCAGTACTTC TRBV2 once TRBJ2-5 NA
CATSRDRSSGRDTDTQYF TGTGCCACCAGCAGAGATCGGTCCAGCGGGAGGGACACAGATACGCAGTATTTT TRBV15 NA TRBJ2-3 TRBD2
CASSLYLSGYGYTF TGTGCCAGCAGCCTATACCTTTCAGGCTATGGCTACACCTTC TRBV3-1/TRBV3-2 NA TRBJ1-2 NA